This TCR beta chain appears in the sequencing data of a study of OX40 agonist ivuxolimab in advanced cancers. Looking at the study overall: Hepatocellular carcinoma, melanoma, renal cell or head and neck cancer was diagnosed in the dose-escalation patients.

Profiled with immunoSEQ multiplex PCR; TCRdb holds only in-frame clones, not every one. The table has tens of thousands of clones, about 85% seen once; the top ten hold 2%. CDR3 length: 13 residues. Trimming took off 5 bases at V and 7 bases at J, with 14 bases between the two ends. The germline gives CDR1 SEHNR, CDR2 FQNEAQ (reference sequence). This rearrangement joins TRBV7-9 to TRBJ1-2; D is ambiguous. Sequenced here: CD4+ or CD8+ T cells sorted from blood, sampled in a trial of the OX40 agonist ivuxolimab. The receptor comes from an adult with an advanced solid tumor such as melanoma, head and neck, liver or kidney cancer. The CDR3 here is CASSLDLIRGYTF. The CDR3 DNA reads as TGTGCCAGCAGCCTGGACCTGATTCGTGGCTACACCTTC.